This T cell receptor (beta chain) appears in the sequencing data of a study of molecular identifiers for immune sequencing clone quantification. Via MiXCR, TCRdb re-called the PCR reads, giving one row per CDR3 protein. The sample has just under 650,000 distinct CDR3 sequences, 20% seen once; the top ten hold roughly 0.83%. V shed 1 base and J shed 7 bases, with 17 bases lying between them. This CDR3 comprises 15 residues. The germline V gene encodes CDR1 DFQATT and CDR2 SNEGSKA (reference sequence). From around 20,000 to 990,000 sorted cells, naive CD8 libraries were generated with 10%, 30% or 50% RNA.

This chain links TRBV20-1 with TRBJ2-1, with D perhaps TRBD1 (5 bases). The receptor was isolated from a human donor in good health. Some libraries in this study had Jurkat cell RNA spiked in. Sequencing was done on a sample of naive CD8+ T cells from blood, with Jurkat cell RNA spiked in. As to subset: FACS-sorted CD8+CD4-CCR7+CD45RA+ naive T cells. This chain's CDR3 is CSARATGDVLNEQFF. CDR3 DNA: TGCAGTGCTAGAGCTACAGGAGACGTACTGAATGAGCAGTTCTTC.